This T cell receptor (beta chain) came from a study of blood T cell repertoires in COVID-19. The V gene end was trimmed by 6 bases and the J gene end by 0 bases; junction bases not matched to a gene: 2. The CDR3 totals 15 residues. Germline values: CDR1 MDHEN, CDR2 SYDVKM. Authors' processing steps: Estimates of nucleated cell counts were drawn from the amplification of reference gene primers. Repertoires were generated with immunoSEQ multiplex PCR, while TCRdb's copy carries only in-frame clones and drops some. V, J and clone size derive from that table, while D and trimming were established from the DNA sequence. The sample has approximately 350,000 clones; 89% are singletons.

This clonotype was obtained from a woman in her twenties or thirties with COVID-19, enrolled during active disease. The V call is TRBV28, the J call TRBJ1-6; 7 bases fit TRBD1. Sequenced sample: peripheral blood. CDR3 in amino acids: CASSTGDSYNSPLHF. The CDR3 bases are TGTGCCAGCAGCACAGGGGACTCCTATAATTCACCCCTCCACTTT.